This TCR beta chain was sequenced for a study of cytomegalovirus exposure and HLA in healthy donors. V shed 4 bases and J 6 bases; nucleotides not matched to a gene: 6. This CDR3 spans 15 amino acids. The germline gives CDR1 SGHDT, CDR2 YYEEEE. With 60 Vbeta and 13 Jbeta primers, the PCR was carried out. Profiling relied on immunoSEQ multiplex PCR, and the TCRdb table lists in-frame clones only, not all of them. This sample carries around 140,000 clones, more than 7.5% of them seen once, and the ten largest clones take less than 2%. This sequence was found in a middle-aged man in good health and CMV-seronegative. The chain employs TRBV5-6 and TRBJ2-3; TRBD1 aligns across 12 bases. Specimen: PBMCs. CDR3 loop: CASSPGTGGADTQYF. The DNA of the CDR3 is TGTGCCAGCAGCCCTGGGACAGGGGGCGCGGATACGCAGTATTTT.